A single sample gave rise to the 24 T cell receptor beta chains below, sequenced in a study of shared clonotypes between healthy human individuals. Only in-frame clones appear in the TCRdb table, and some are missing; sequencing was by immunoSEQ multiplex PCR. The sample shows 1,500,000 or so clones, less than 99% of them seen only once. Sequencing was performed on naive CD4+ T cells sorted from blood. The subset here: CD45RA+ positively selected. All receptors come from a man aged 25-40 years in good health.

The genes are TRBV5-1 and TRBJ2-1, with TRBD2 identical over 11 bases. In germline, CDR1 is SGHRS, CDR2 YFSETQ. Unmatched junction bases numbered 7, after V lost 4 bases and J lost 4 bases. The CDR3 runs 16 residues. This chain's CDR3 is CASSTGTSGSYNEQFF. The CDR3 DNA is TGCGCCAGCAGCACGGGAACTAGCGGGAGTTACAATGAGCAGTTCTTC.

This CDR3 is CASSPLREASYEQYF. CDR3 in DNA: TGTGCCAGCTCACCTCTGCGGGAGGCGTCCTACGAGCAGTACTTC. This chain connects TRBV18 to TRBJ2-7; 8 nucleotides line up with TRBD2. Germline V lookup: CDR1 KGHSH, CDR2 LQKENI. Losses at the gene ends were 3 bases for V and 1 base for J; bases not matched to a gene: 5. This CDR3 contains 15 residues.

The chain uses TRBV9 and TRBJ2-5; TRBD1 matches at 8 bases. The J segment lost 5 bases and the V segment lost 3 bases, leaving 6 bases of the junction unmatched. The CDR3 is made up of 14 amino acids. Per germline, CDR1 SGDLS and CDR2 YYNGEE. The CDR3 coding sequence is TGTGCCAGCAGCGGGACAGGGTTACCGGAGACCCAGTACTTC. Translating it yields CASSGTGLPETQYF.

V and J are TRBV6-5 and TRBJ2-2; D is undetermined. The CDR3 consists of 14 residues. The germline gives CDR1 MNHEY, CDR2 SVGAGI. Trimming removed 2 bases at V and 6 bases at J, with 10 bases between. CDR3 sequence: CASSYGDLAGELFF. CDR3 nucleotide sequence: TGTGCCAGCAGTTACGGGGATTTGGCCGGGGAGCTGTTTTTT.

V and J are TRBV29-1 and TRBJ1-2; D is undetermined. CDR1 and CDR2 (germline): SQVTM, ANQGSEA. CDR3 length: 15 residues. V lost 3 bases to trimming and J lost 5 bases, with 19 bases between them. In DNA form, the CDR3 reads TGCAGCGTTGACTCTTGGCGGGGATTAGATTATGGCTACACCTTC. Protein sequence: CSVDSWRGLDYGYTF.

This clone was recorded only once. Additional DNA sequences in this sample encode the identical CDR3. The genes are TRBV20-1 and TRBJ2-3; the D is unclear. The V end lost 8 bases, the J end lost 1 base, and 7 bases lay between the germline ends. The CDR3 length is 11 residues. Germline CDR1 is DFQATT and CDR2 is SNEGSKA (reference sequence). In DNA, the CDR3 is TGCAGTATAAGCGGCACAGATACGCAGTATTTT. It is translated as CSISGTDTQYF.

Concerning this clone: Distinct nucleotide sequences in the sample also encode this CDR3. The CDR3 is CASSPPSRTDTQYF. CDR3 coding DNA: TGTGCCAGCTCACCACCTTCTCGCACAGATACGCAGTATTTT. This rearrangement joins TRBV18 to TRBJ2-3; D is unclear. This CDR3 is 14 amino acids long. Trimming pared 0 bases from V and 1 base from J, leaving 5 bases between. Germline loops: CDR1 KGHSH, CDR2 LQKENI.

This chain links TRBV27 with TRBJ2-1, with D possibly TRBD1 on 6 matching bases. The CDR3 consists of 14 residues. The V gene lost 5 bases and the J gene lost 6 bases, with 14 bases spanning the gap. Germline lookup yields CDR1 MNHEY and CDR2 SMNVEV (reference sequence). CDR3 in DNA: TGTGCCAGCAGTCAAACCGACAGGATCAATGAGCAGTTCTTC. Amino acids: CASSQTDRINEQFF.

The gene calls are TRBV2 and TRBJ1-4; no definite D call. The V gene's germline CDR1 is SNHLY and CDR2 FYNNEI. The CDR3 consists of 15 residues. The V gene lost 0 bases and the J gene lost 7 bases, with 12 bases spanning the gap. CDR3 DNA sequence: TGTGCCAGCAGTGAAGCGAAGGGTGCTGGTGAAAAACTGTTTTTT. Protein sequence: CASSEAKGAGEKLFF.

The chain's CDR3 is CASLLAAPSTDTQYF. The CDR3 DNA reads TGTGCCAGTTTACTAGCGGCCCCTAGCACAGATACGCAGTATTTT. The rearrangement uses TRBV7-8 and TRBJ2-3; 8 bases agree with TRBD2. The V gene end was trimmed by 9 bases and the J gene end by 0 bases; junction bases not matched to a gene: 8. CDR3 length: 15 residues. Per germline, CDR1 SGHVS and CDR2 FQNEAQ.

The rearrangement links TRBV28 to TRBJ1-5; 8 nucleotides agree with TRBD1. The V gene end was trimmed by 1 base and the J gene end by 7 bases; junction bases not matched to a gene: 9. The CDR3 sequence is 16 residues long. CDR1 and CDR2 (germline): MDHEN, SYDVKM. This CDR3 reads CASSLYGRGQQQPQHF. CDR3 sequence (DNA): TGTGCCAGCAGTTTATATGGCAGGGGGCAACAGCAGCCCCAGCATTTT.

This clone occurred once. The rearrangement joins TRBV7-7 to TRBJ2-2; no definite D call. The length of the CDR3 is 13 residues. V lost 5 bases and J 5 bases, leaving 9 bases between the germline ends. Germline CDR1 SSHAT, CDR2 FNYEAQ (reference sequence). CDR3 in DNA: TGTGCCAGCAGCCCCCGGATAACCGGGGAGCTGTTTTTT. Translation: CASSPRITGELFF.

CDR3 protein: CASRSQNEQYF. CDR3 in DNA: TGCGCCAGCAGGTCTCAGAACGAGCAGTACTTC. The rearrangement links TRBV5-1 to TRBJ2-7; D gene unclear. V lost 5 bases, J lost 5 bases, and 8 bases lay in between. CDR1 is SGHRS and CDR2 is YFSETQ in the germline V gene. The CDR3 totals 11 residues.

The chain recombines TRBV5-4 with TRBJ2-2, with TRBD1 matching 7 bases. The length of the CDR3 is 17 residues. Trimming removed 0 bases from V and 4 bases from J; junction bases left unmatched: 9. Looked up from germline, CDR1 is SGHNT and CDR2 is YYREEE (reference sequence). The CDR3 nucleotides are TGTGCCAGCAGCTTGGGTCCGGGACAGAGTGGCACCGGGGAGCTGTTTTTT. Protein sequence: CASSLGPGQSGTGELFF.

V is TRBV19 and J is TRBJ1-5; 7 positions agree with TRBD1. This CDR3 comprises 21 residues. The germline CDR1 and CDR2 sequences are LNHDA and SQIVND (reference sequence). J lost 0 bases, V lost 5 bases, and 22 bases had no gene match. The CDR3 sequence: CASSADRVLFSDGYSNQPQHF. As DNA, the CDR3 is TGTGCCAGTAGTGCCGACAGGGTTTTGTTTTCTGATGGTTATAGCAATCAGCCCCAGCATTTT.

The chain employs TRBV9 and TRBJ2-1; 9 nucleotides line up with TRBD1. J gave up 8 bases and V 4 bases, and 7 bases lay outside the gene matches. Germline loops: CDR1 SGDLS, CDR2 YYNGEE. This CDR3 comprises 14 residues. CDR3 DNA sequence: TGTGCCAGCAGCAGCACAGGGGGCCAATATGAGCAGTTCTTC. This encodes CASSSTGGQYEQFF.

This chain joins TRBV10-1 and TRBJ2-1, with 14 bases identical to TRBD2. J gave up 4 bases and V 2 bases, and 1 base lay outside the gene matches. CDR1 and CDR2 (germline): WNHNN, SYGVQD (reference sequence). The CDR3 has 16 amino acids. CDR3 loop: CASSEGTSGRYNEQFF. CDR3 DNA sequence: TGCGCCAGCAGTGAGGGGACTAGCGGGAGATACAATGAGCAGTTCTTC.

The chain couples TRBV29-1 to TRBJ2-3; 7 nucleotides align to TRBD2. Germline assignment: CDR1 SQVTM and CDR2 ANQGSEA. CDR3 length: 14 residues. The V and J ends lost 6 bases and 2 bases, in that order; junction bases with no gene match: 8. The CDR3 DNA sequence: TGCAGCGTCGTCCCGGGACTATTCACAGATACGCAGTATTTT. This translates into CSVVPGLFTDTQYF.

The J gene is TRBJ2-7, the V gene TRBV19; the D gene is possibly TRBD1 (6 bases). This CDR3 region has 15 residues. V lost 4 bases to trimming and J lost 0 bases, with 13 bases between them. CDR1 is LNHDA, CDR2 SQIVND, per germline (reference sequence). CDR3: CASSRPGTPSYEQYF. In DNA form, the CDR3 reads TGTGCCAGTAGTAGGCCCGGGACACCCTCCTACGAGCAGTACTTC.

As concerns this clone: In the same sample, other DNA sequences code for this CDR3. CDR3 amino acids: CASSPPSSNEQFF. As DNA, the CDR3 is TGTGCCAGCTCACCACCCAGCAGCAATGAGCAGTTCTTC. The chain employs TRBV18 and TRBJ2-1; D is undetermined. V was shortened by 0 bases and J by 6 bases, with 6 bases between the two germline ends. This CDR3 contains 13 residues. Germline assignment: CDR1 KGHSH and CDR2 LQKENI. The complete variable domain, with remaining parts taken from reference TRBV18 and TRBJ2-1, reads NAGVMQNPRHLVRRRGQEARLRCSPMKGHSHVYWYRQLPEEGLKFMVYLQKENIIDESGMPKERFSAEFPKEGPSILRIQQVVRGDSAAYFCASSPPSSNEQFFGPGTRLTVL.

The chain recombines TRBV5-6 with TRBJ1-3; maybe TRBD1 (6 bases). In germline, CDR1 is SGHDT, CDR2 YYEEEE. V was shortened by 3 bases and J by 2 bases, with 9 bases between the two germline ends. This CDR3 has 14 amino acids. CDR3 sequence (DNA): TGTGCCAGCAGCTCATACAGGGCTGGAAACACCATATATTTT. Its protein product is CASSSYRAGNTIYF.

This chain joins TRBV10-3 and TRBJ2-7, with D possibly TRBD1 on 6 matching bases. Trimming took off 7 bases at V and 1 base at J, with 17 bases between the two ends. The CDR3 sequence is 15 residues long. Germline V gene lookup returns CDR1 ENHRY and CDR2 SYGVKD. Written as DNA, the CDR3 is TGTGCCATCACCACCCGGGACAACCCTTCCTACGAGCAGTACTTC. As protein: CAITTRDNPSYEQYF.

The chain carries TRBV27 and TRBJ1-2; TRBD1 might be the D (5 bases). The CDR3 is 12 residues long. Per the germline V gene, CDR1 is MNHEY and CDR2 is SMNVEV (reference sequence). The germline V and J ends were trimmed by 7 bases and 8 bases, with 14 bases remaining between them. CDR3 region: CASTTGRQGYTF. The CDR3 region has the DNA TGTGCCAGCACCACGGGGCGCCAAGGCTACACCTTC.

The chain has TRBV9 and TRBJ2-1, with 13 positions matching TRBD2. This CDR3 has 19 amino acids. Germline V gene data show CDR1 as SGDLS and CDR2 as YYNGEE. V shed 0 bases and J 0 bases; nucleotides not matched to a gene: 6. Here the CDR3 reads CASSVEGLAGLSSYNEQFF. The CDR3 coding sequence is TGTGCCAGCAGCGTAGAGGGACTAGCGGGACTTAGCTCCTACAATGAGCAGTTCTTC.